These T cell receptor beta chains were read from a single sample in a study of OX40 agonist ivuxolimab in advanced cancers. The method was immunoSEQ multiplex PCR; TCRdb's version includes in-frame clones alone and lacks a portion of them. The table includes about 22,000 clones, 75% to 90% detected once. The input for sequencing was CD4+ or CD8+ T cells sorted from blood, taken in a trial of the OX40 agonist ivuxolimab. The origin of the receptors is an adult with an advanced solid tumor such as melanoma, head and neck, liver or kidney cancer. The CDR3 runs from the conserved cysteine through the conserved F or W. Each record gives: V gene, D gene, clone size, J gene, CDR3 protein, CDR3 DNA. A D gene is named only where the DNA matches it firmly. Size tells how often a clone was seen (once, few, many) or the class of an expanded clone, and some rows leave it out.

v_call: TRBV6-6; d_call: -; clone_size: -; j_call: TRBJ1-1; cdr3_aa: CASSYFRAMNTEAFF; cdr3_nt: TGTGCCAGCAGTTACTTCAGGGCTATGAACACTGAAGCTTTCTTT
v_call: TRBV27; d_call: -; clone_size: -; j_call: TRBJ1-1; cdr3_aa: CASSLWGAATEAFF; cdr3_nt: TGTGCCAGCAGTTTATGGGGGGCTGCCACTGAAGCTTTCTTT
v_call: TRBV27; d_call: -; clone_size: -; j_call: TRBJ1-2; cdr3_aa: CASSSQGTLDYGYTF; cdr3_nt: TGTGCCAGCAGTTCCCAGGGGACTCTAGACTATGGCTACACCTTC
v_call: TRBV27; d_call: -; clone_size: -; j_call: TRBJ1-5; cdr3_aa: CASSPGLNNQPQHF; cdr3_nt: TGTGCCAGCAGTCCCGGACTGAACAATCAGCCCCAGCATTTT
v_call: TRBV27; d_call: -; clone_size: few; j_call: TRBJ2-5; cdr3_aa: CASRPLGGGGETQYF; cdr3_nt: TGTGCCAGCAGACCCCTCGGCGGAGGGGGAGAGACCCAGTACTTC
v_call: TRBV11-2; d_call: -; clone_size: -; j_call: TRBJ1-1; cdr3_aa: CASTLLGGTEAFF; cdr3_nt: TGTGCCAGCACCCTCCTGGGGGGTACTGAAGCTTTCTTT
v_call: TRBV19; d_call: -; clone_size: -; j_call: TRBJ2-3; cdr3_aa: CASSMAGGTDTQYF; cdr3_nt: TGTGCCAGTAGTATGGCAGGGGGCACAGATACGCAGTATTTT
v_call: TRBV15; d_call: TRBD1; clone_size: -; j_call: TRBJ2-2; cdr3_aa: CATSSPGQSSGGELFF; cdr3_nt: TGTGCCACCAGCAGCCCGGGACAGTCTTCCGGCGGGGAGCTGTTTTTT
v_call: TRBV10-3; d_call: TRBD1; clone_size: -; j_call: TRBJ1-2; cdr3_aa: CAINRGTGEFGYTF; cdr3_nt: TGTGCCATCAACCGGGGGACAGGGGAGTTCGGCTACACCTTC
v_call: TRBV29-1; d_call: TRBD1; clone_size: -; j_call: TRBJ1-2; cdr3_aa: CSVRTGGNYGYTF; cdr3_nt: TGCAGCGTTCGTACAGGGGGGAACTATGGCTACACCTTC
v_call: TRBV7-9; d_call: -; clone_size: -; j_call: TRBJ1-1; cdr3_aa: CASSPHDSYTEAFF; cdr3_nt: TGTGCCAGCAGCCCCCACGACAGTTACACTGAAGCTTTCTTT
v_call: TRBV27; d_call: TRBD1; clone_size: -; j_call: TRBJ1-5; cdr3_aa: CASSPRTGNNQPQHF; cdr3_nt: TGTGCCAGCAGCCCCCGGACAGGTAACAATCAGCCCCAGCATTTT
v_call: TRBV5-1; d_call: -; clone_size: -; j_call: TRBJ2-7; cdr3_aa: CASSSQGREASYEQYF; cdr3_nt: TGCGCCAGCAGCTCCCAGGGGCGAGAGGCCTCCTACGAGCAGTACTTC